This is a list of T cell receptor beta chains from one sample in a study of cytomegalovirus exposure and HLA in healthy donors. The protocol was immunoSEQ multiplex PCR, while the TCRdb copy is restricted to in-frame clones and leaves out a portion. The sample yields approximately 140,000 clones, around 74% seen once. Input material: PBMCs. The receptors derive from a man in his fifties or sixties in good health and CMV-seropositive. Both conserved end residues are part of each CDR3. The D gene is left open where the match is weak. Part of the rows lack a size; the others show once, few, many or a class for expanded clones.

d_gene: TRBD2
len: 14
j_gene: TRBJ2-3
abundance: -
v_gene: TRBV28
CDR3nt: TGTGCCAGCAACGGACCAGGGAGGGCAGATACGCAGTATTTT
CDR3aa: CASNGPGRADTQYF

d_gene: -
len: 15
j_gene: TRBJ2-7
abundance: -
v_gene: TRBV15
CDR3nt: TGTGCCACCAGCAGAGAACAGGGCTCCTCCTACGAGCAGTACTTC
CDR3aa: CATSREQGSSYEQYF

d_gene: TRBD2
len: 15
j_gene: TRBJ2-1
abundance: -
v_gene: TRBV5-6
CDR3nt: TGTGCCAGCAGCTTGTACAGCGGGAACTACAATGAGCAGTTCTTC
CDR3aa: CASSLYSGNYNEQFF

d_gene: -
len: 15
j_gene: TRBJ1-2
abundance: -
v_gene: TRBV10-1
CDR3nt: TGCGCCAGCAGTGAGGGGTTCGGACTAAACTATGGCTACACCTTC
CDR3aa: CASSEGFGLNYGYTF

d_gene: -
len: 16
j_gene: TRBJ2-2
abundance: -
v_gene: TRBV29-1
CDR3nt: TGCAGCGTAGCAGGGGACATAAATACGAACACCGGGGAGCTGTTTTTT
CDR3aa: CSVAGDINTNTGELFF

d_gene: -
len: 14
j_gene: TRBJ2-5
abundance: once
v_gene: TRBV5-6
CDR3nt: TGTGCCAGCAGCCGCGGAGGGCGGCGAGAGACCCAGTACTTC
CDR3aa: CASSRGGRRETQYF

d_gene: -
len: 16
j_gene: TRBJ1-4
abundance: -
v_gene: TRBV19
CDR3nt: TGTGCCAGTAGTAAAACCAGGGAGGAAGCTAATGAAAAACTGTTTTTT
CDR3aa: CASSKTREEANEKLFF

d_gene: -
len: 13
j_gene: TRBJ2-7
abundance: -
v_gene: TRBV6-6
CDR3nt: TGTGCCAGCAGTTTTGGCCCGGCGGGGGAGCAGTACTTC
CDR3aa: CASSFGPAGEQYF

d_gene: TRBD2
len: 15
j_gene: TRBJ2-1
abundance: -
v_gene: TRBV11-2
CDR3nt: TGTGCCAGCAGCGAAACTAGCGGGAGTTACAATGAGCAGTTCTTC
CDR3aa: CASSETSGSYNEQFF

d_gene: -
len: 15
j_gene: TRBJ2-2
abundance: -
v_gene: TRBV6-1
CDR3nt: TGTGCCACCCCTACCGGGACAAGGAACACCGGGGAGCTGTTTTTT
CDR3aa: CATPTGTRNTGELFF

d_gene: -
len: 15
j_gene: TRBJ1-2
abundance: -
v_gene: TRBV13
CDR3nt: TGTGCCAGCAGCCCCGCCGGGGGACTAAACTATGGCTACACCTTC
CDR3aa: CASSPAGGLNYGYTF

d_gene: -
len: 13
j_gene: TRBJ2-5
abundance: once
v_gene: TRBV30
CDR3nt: TGTGCCTGGAGCGAAGACAGGCAAGAGACCCAGTACTTC
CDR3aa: CAWSEDRQETQYF

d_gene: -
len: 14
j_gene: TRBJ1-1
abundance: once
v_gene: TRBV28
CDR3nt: TGTGCCAGCAGTTTATCGGGACAGAACACTGAAGCTTTCTTT
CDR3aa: CASSLSGQNTEAFF

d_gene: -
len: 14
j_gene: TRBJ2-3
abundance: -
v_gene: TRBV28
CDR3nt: TGTGCCAGCATCGGAGGGGGGGAGACAGATACGCAGTATTTT
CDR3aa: CASIGGGETDTQYF

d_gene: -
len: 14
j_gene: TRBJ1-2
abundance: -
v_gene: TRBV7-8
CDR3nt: TGTGCCAGCAGCCGTATAGGACATGACTATGGCTACACCTTC
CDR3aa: CASSRIGHDYGYTF

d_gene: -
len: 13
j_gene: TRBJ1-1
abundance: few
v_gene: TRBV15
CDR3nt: TGTGCCACCAGCAGATCTACGCACACTGAAGCTTTCTTT
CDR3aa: CATSRSTHTEAFF

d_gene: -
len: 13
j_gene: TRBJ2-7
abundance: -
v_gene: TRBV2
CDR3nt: TGTGCCAGCGCCGGACAGCTACCCTACGAGCAGTACTTC
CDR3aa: CASAGQLPYEQYF

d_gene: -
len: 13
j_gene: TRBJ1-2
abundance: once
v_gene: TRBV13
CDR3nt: TGTGCCAGCAGCCAACTCCCCACGGATGGCTACACCTTC
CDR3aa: CASSQLPTDGYTF

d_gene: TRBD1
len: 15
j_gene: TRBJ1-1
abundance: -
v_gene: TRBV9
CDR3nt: TGTGCCAGCAGCCCAGCCGGACCACAGGGGACTGAAGCTTTCTTT
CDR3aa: CASSPAGPQGTEAFF

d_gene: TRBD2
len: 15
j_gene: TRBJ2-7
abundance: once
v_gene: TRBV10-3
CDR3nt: TGTGCCATCAGTGCAACTAGCGGGAGTGGTTACGAGCAGTACTTC
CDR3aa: CAISATSGSGYEQYF

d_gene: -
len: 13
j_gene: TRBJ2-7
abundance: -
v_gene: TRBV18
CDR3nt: TGTGCCAGCTCGCAGTCGGGGGCCTACGAGCAGTACTTC
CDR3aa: CASSQSGAYEQYF

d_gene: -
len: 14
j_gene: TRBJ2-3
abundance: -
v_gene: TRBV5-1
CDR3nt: TGCGCCAGCAGCTTGCCAGGTGCCGCAGATACGCAGTATTTT
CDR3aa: CASSLPGAADTQYF

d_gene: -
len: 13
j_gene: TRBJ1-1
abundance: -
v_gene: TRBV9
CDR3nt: TGTGCCAGCAGCGTACAGGCAGGGTCGAAAACTTTCTTT
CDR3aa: CASSVQAGSKTFF

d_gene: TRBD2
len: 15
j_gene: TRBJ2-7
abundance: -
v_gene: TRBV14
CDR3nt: TGTGCCAGCAGCCAATGGGCGGGAGGGAACTACGAGCAGTACTTC
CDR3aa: CASSQWAGGNYEQYF

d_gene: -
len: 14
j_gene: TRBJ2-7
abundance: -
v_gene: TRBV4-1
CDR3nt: TGCGCCAGCAGCCAGGGAGGACAATTTGACGAGCAGTACTTC
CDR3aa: CASSQGGQFDEQYF

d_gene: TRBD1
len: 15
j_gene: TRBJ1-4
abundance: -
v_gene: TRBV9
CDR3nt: TGTGCCAGCAGCGGACCGACAGGGTTGGGTGAAAAACTGTTTTTT
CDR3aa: CASSGPTGLGEKLFF

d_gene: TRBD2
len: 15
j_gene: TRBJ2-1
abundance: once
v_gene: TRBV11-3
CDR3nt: TGTGCCAGCAGCTTAAGCGGGAATTCCTACAATGAGCAGTTCTTC
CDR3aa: CASSLSGNSYNEQFF

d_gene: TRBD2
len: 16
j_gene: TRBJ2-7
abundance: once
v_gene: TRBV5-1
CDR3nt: TGCGCCAGCAGCTTCATCGGGACTAGCGCAACCTACGAGCAGTACTTC
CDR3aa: CASSFIGTSATYEQYF

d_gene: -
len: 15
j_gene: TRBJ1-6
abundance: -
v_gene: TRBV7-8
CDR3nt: TGTGCCAGCAGCTCGGGGACGGGGGGAAATTCACCCCTCCACTTT
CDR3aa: CASSSGTGGNSPLHF

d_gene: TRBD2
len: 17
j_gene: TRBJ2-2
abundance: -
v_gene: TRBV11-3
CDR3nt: TGTGCCAGCAGCTCGGGACTAGCGGACCTGAACACCGGGGAGCTGTTTTTT
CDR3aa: CASSSGLADLNTGELFF

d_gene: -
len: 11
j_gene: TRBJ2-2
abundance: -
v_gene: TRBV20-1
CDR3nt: TGCAGTGCTACTCTAGCGGGGGAGCTGTTTTTT
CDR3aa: CSATLAGELFF

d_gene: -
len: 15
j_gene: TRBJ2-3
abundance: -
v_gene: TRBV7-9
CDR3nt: TGTGCCAGCAGCTTACAGCGGGTACACACAGATACGCAGTATTTT
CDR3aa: CASSLQRVHTDTQYF

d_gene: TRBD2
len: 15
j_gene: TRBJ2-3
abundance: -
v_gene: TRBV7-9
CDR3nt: TGTGCCAGCAGCTTGACTAGCGGGAAAACAGATACGCAGTATTTT
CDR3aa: CASSLTSGKTDTQYF

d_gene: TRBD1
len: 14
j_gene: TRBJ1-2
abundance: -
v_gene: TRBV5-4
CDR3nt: TGTGCCAGCAGCCCTACAGGGGGCTCAGATGGCTACACCTTC
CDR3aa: CASSPTGGSDGYTF

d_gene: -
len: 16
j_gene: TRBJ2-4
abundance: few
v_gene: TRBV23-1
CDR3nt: TGCGCCAGCATCAACAGGAAAGTTAGGGCCAAAAACATTCAGTACTTC
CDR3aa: CASINRKVRAKNIQYF

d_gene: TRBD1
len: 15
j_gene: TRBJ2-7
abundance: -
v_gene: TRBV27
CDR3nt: TGTGCCAGCAGCCCCAGGGGGATTTCCCCCTACGAGCAGTACTTC
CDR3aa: CASSPRGISPYEQYF

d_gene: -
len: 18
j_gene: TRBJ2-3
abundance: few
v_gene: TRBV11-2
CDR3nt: TGTGCCAGCAGCTTAGAATACCTCCGGGGAGTTTCACCAGATACGCAGTATTTT
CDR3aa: CASSLEYLRGVSPDTQYF

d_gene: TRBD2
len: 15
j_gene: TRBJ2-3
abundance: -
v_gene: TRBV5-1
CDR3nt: TGCGCCAGCAGCCCTCTAGCGGGGAGGTCAGATACGCAGTATTTT
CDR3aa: CASSPLAGRSDTQYF

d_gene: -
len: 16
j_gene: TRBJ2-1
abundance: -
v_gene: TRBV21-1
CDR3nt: TGTGCCAGCAGCAAACAAAGGGGGACGTCCTACAATGAGCAGTTCTTC
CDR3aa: CASSKQRGTSYNEQFF

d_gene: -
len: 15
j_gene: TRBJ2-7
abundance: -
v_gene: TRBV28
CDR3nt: TGTGCCAGCAGTTTTTCTTTTAAGGGGGATTACGAGCAGTACTTC
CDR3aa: CASSFSFKGDYEQYF

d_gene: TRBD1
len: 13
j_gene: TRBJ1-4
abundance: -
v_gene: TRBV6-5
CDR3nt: TGTGCCACCCAACGGGGACAGAATGAAAAACTGTTTTTT
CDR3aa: CATQRGQNEKLFF

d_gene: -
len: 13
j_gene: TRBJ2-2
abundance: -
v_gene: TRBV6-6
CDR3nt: TGTGCCAGCAGTTACGGGGCAACCGGGGAGCTGTTTTTT
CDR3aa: CASSYGATGELFF